This entry features one T cell receptor beta chain sequence. Generated by immunoSEQ multiplex PCR, the TCRdb table keeps only in-frame clones and is missing some. The sample has about 310,000 clones; 89% are singletons. The data originate from a study of blood T cell repertoires in COVID-19. Between the trimmed V and J ends, which lost 4 bases and 6 bases, there was a span of 11 bases. In germline, CDR1 is SGHNT, CDR2 YYREEE (reference sequence). CDR3 length: 14 residues. Each participant's cohort was designated according to participant-reported clinical history. Each recovered donor of Cohort 3 presented with two negative PCRs, clearance, or symptom resolution.

The chain recombines TRBV5-4 with TRBJ1-6; TRBD1 is a possible D gene (6 bases). The source of this sequence is a man between 60 and 75 years old who had recovered from COVID-19. Sequencing used PBMCs or T cells enriched from blood (not recorded which). The CDR3 DNA follows: TGTGCCAGCAGCCGTGGACAGCCTAATTCACCCCTCCACTTT. Protein sequence: CASSRGQPNSPLHF.